This T cell receptor (beta chain) was recovered during a study of blood T cell repertoires in COVID-19. Study details: The United States, Italy and Spain were the sources of the acute and convalescent COVID-19 samples.

Categorization into cohorts depended on clinical history that participants reported. This clone was counted once. Authors' processing steps: Reference gene primer amplification gave nucleated cell count estimates. The data were produced by immunoSEQ multiplex PCR, yet TCRdb's version contains in-frame clones alone and is incomplete. V and J calls and clone size are as listed in that table; D and trimming were resolved from the DNA. The repertoire holds 500,000 or so clones, with approximately 86% as singletons. The sequenced material came from PBMCs or T cells enriched from blood (not recorded which). The TCR originated in a woman between 18 and 29 years old who had recovered from COVID-19.

The CDR3 loop reads CAWSVWGGEAFF. The CDR3 DNA sequence: TGTGCCTGGAGTGTATGGGGGGGTGAAGCTTTCTTT. The chain has TRBV30 and TRBJ1-1; tentative D call: TRBD1 (5 bases). This CDR3 is 12 amino acids long. V lost 0 bases to trimming and J lost 7 bases, with 9 bases between them. Germline CDR1 and CDR2: GTSNPN and SVGIG (reference sequence).